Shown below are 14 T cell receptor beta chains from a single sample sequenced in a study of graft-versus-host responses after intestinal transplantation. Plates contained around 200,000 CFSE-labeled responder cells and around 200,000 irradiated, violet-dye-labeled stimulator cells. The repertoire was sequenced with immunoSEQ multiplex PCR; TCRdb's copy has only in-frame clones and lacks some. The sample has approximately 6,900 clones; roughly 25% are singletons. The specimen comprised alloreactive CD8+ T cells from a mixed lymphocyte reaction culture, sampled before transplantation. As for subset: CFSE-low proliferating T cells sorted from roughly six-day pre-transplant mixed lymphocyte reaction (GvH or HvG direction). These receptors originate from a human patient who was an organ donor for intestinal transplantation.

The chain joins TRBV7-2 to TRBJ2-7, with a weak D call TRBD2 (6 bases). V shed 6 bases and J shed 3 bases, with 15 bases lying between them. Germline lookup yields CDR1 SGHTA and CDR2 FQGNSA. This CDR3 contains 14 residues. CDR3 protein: CASREGRYIYEQYF. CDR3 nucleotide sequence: TGTGCCAGCAGGGAGGGACGGTATATCTACGAGCAGTACTTC.

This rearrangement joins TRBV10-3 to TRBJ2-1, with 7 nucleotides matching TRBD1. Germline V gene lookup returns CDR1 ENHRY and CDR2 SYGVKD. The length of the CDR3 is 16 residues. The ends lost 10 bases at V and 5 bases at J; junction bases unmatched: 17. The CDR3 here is CATWQGDLPVDNEQFF. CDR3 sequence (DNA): TGTGCCACCTGGCAGGGGGATCTTCCCGTTGACAATGAGCAGTTCTTC.

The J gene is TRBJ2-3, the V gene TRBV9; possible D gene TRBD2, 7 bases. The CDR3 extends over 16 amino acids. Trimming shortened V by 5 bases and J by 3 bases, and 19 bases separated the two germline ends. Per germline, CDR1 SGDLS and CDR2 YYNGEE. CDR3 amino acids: CASSQMAEGGTDTQYF. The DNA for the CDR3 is TGTGCCAGCAGTCAGATGGCGGAGGGGGGGACAGATACGCAGTATTTT.

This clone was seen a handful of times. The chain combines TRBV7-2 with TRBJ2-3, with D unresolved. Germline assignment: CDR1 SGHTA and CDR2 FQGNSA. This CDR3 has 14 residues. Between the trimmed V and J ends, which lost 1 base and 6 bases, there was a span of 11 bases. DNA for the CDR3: TGTGCCAGCAGCTTAGGAGCTGGACGGGATACGCAGTATTTT. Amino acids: CASSLGAGRDTQYF.

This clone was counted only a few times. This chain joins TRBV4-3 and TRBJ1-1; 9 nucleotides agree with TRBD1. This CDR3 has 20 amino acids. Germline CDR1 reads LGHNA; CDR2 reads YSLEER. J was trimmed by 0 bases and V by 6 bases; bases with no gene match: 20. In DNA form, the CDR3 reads TGCGCCAGCAGTCATATCTCAGGCGGGACAGGGTTTGGGGTGAACACTGAAGCTTTCTTT. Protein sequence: CASSHISGGTGFGVNTEAFF.

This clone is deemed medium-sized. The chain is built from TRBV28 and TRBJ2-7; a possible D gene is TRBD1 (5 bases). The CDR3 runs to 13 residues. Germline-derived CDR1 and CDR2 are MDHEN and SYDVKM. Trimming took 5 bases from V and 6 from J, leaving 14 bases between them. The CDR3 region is CASSPIQGLEQYF. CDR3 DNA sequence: TGTGCCAGCAGTCCGATCCAGGGCCTCGAGCAGTACTTC.

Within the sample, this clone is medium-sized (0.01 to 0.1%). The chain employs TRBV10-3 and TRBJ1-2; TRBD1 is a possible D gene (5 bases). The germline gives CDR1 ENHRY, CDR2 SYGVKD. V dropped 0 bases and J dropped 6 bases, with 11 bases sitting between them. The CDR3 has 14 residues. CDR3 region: CAISESGTEHGYTF. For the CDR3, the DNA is TGTGCCATCAGTGAGTCTGGGACCGAGCATGGCTACACCTTC.

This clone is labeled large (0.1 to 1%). The CDR3 sequence is CASSDRGPEAFF. The CDR3 coding sequence is TGCGCCAGCTCGGACAGGGGGCCGGAAGCTTTCTTT. This chain joins TRBV4-1 and TRBJ1-1; the match to TRBD1 covers 11 bases. Trimming at V came to 8 bases and at J to 8 bases, leaving 4 bases not matched to a gene. CDR3 length equals 12 residues. Germline V CDR1 and CDR2: MGHRA, YSYEKL.

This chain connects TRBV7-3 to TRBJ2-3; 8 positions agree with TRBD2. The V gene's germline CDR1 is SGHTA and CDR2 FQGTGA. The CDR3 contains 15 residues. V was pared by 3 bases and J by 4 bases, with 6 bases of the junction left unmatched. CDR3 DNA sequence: TGTGCCAGCAGCTTTGGAACGGGAGGGCCAGATACGCAGTATTTT. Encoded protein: CASSFGTGGPDTQYF. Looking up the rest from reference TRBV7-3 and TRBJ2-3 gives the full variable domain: GAGVSQTPSNKVTEKGKYVELRCDPISGHTALYWYRQSLGQGPEFLIYFQGTGAADDSGLPNDRFFAVRPEGSVSTLKIQRTERGDSAVYLCASSFGTGGPDTQYFGPGTRLTVL.

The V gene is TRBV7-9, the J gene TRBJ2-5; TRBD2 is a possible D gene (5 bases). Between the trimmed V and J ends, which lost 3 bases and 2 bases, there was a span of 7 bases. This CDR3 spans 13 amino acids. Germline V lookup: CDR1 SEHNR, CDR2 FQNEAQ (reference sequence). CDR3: CASSLSGQETQYF. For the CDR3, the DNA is TGTGCCAGCAGCTTGTCGGGGCAAGAGACCCAGTACTTC.

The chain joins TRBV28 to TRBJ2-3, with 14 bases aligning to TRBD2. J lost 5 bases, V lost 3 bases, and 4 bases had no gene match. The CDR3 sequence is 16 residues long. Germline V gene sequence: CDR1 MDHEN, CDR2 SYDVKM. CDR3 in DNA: TGTGCCAGCAGTTTCCCGACTAGCGGGGGGGAAGATACGCAGTATTTT. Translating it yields CASSFPTSGGEDTQYF.

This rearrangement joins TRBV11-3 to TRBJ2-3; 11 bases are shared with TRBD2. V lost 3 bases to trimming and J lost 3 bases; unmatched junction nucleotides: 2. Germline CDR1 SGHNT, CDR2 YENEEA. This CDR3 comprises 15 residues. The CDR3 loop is CASSFWTSGTDTQYF. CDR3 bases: TGTGCCAGCAGCTTTTGGACTAGCGGGACAGATACGCAGTATTTT.

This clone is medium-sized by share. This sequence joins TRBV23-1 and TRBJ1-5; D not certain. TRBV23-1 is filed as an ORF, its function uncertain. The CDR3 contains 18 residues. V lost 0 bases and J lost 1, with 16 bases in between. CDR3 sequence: CASSQSCGSGSSNQPQHF. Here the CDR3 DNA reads TGCGCCAGCAGTCAATCGTGCGGGTCTGGCAGCAGCAATCAGCCCCAGCATTTT.

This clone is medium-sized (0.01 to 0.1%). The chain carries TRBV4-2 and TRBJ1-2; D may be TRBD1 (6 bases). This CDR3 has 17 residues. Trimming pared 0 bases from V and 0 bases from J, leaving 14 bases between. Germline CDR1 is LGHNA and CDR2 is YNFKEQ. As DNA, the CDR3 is TGTGCCAGCAGCCAAGAAGATGGGGGGCAGCCTAACTATGGCTACACCTTC. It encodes CASSQEDGGQPNYGYTF.